Here is one T cell receptor (beta chain) with its context. The data are from a study of blood T cell repertoires in COVID-19. Across the study: Some COVID-19 samples were acute and others convalescent; all came from the United States, Italy and Spain. Sources were T cells, B-cell-depleted T cells, or PBMCs; the material itself was cDNA or gDNA.

Trimming took 2 bases from V and 8 from J; bases not matched to a gene: 3. The CDR3 covers 16 residues. Germline values: CDR1 WNHNN, CDR2 SYGVQD (reference sequence). Authors' processing steps: Amplifying reference gene primers gave estimates of nucleated cell counts. The data were produced by immunoSEQ multiplex PCR, yet TCRdb's version contains in-frame clones alone and is incomplete. V and J calls and clone size are given by that table; D and trimming were obtained from the DNA. The sample lists some 120,000 clones, 84% occurring once. This chain uses TRBV10-1 with TRBJ2-1; 16 nucleotides line up with TRBD2. The sample taken for sequencing was peripheral blood. The sequence came from a young woman who had recovered from COVID-19. The CDR3 is CASSETGTSGGDEQFF. DNA for the CDR3: TGCGCCAGCAGTGAGACCGGGACTAGCGGGGGGGATGAGCAGTTCTTC.